The sequence of this T cell receptor (beta chain) was determined in a study of blood T cell repertoires in COVID-19. Study in general: Spain, Italy and the United States supplied samples that represented acute and convalescent COVID-19.

The CDR3 sequence is 14 residues long. V trimming: 2 bases; J trimming: 5 bases; junction bases outside the gene matches: 3. Germline CDR1 SGHRS, CDR2 YFSETQ. As handled by the study authors: Nucleated cell counts were estimated from reference gene primer amplification. Profiled with immunoSEQ multiplex PCR; TCRdb holds only in-frame clones, not every one. From that table come the V and J calls and clone size; the DNA was used to work out D and trimming. Among some 240,000 clones listed, roughly 80% were seen once. The sequence was collected from an elderly woman with acute or convalescent COVID-19. Sequenced material: peripheral blood. V is TRBV5-1 and J is TRBJ1-4; the match to TRBD1 covers 7 bases. The CDR3 loop is CASSLQGPNEKLFF. CDR3 in DNA: TGCGCCAGCAGCTTACAGGGGCCGAATGAAAAACTGTTTTTT.